Listed below are T cell receptor beta chains from one sample, sequenced in a study of control samples from healthy donors and cancer patients. Sequencing was performed with immunoSEQ multiplex PCR; in TCRdb, only in-frame clones are kept and a portion is missing. Of over 80,000 clones in the sample, about four fifths are singletons; the top ten hold more than 9%. Sequenced material: blood. The receptors derive from a woman in her twenties or thirties in good health. Each CDR3 is given with its conserved first and last residue. A D gene is named only where the DNA matches it firmly. The listing skips clone size in some rows; elsewhere it reads once, few, many or a size class.

J gene	D gene	clone size	V gene	CDR3 protein	CDR3 DNA
TRBJ2-2	NA	NA	TRBV19	CASSIRGANTGELFF	TGTGCCAGTAGTATCCGGGGTGCGAACACCGGGGAGCTGTTTTTT
TRBJ2-5	TRBD2	NA	TRBV6-6	CASSPPTSGPQETQYF	TGTGCCAGCAGTCCCCCGACTAGCGGTCCACAAGAGACCCAGTACTTC
TRBJ2-5	NA	once	TRBV5-5	CASSSRARAETQYF	TGTGCCAGCAGCTCTCGGGCCCGCGCAGAGACCCAGTACTTC
TRBJ2-2	NA	NA	TRBV19	CASSRRAFPSHLTGELFF	TGTGCCAGTAGTCGTCGGGCATTTCCTTCCCATTTAACCGGGGAGCTGTTTTTT
TRBJ2-3	NA	NA	TRBV4-3	CASSPDYHTDTQYF	TGCGCCAGCAGCCCGGACTATCACACAGATACGCAGTATTTT
TRBJ1-4	NA	once	TRBV30	CAWSVLGKLFF	TGTGCCTGGAGTGTATTGGGAAAACTGTTTTTT
TRBJ1-6	NA	NA	TRBV30	CAWSAAGRDSPLHF	TGTGCCTGGAGTGCGGCCGGGAGGGATTCACCCCTCCACTTT
TRBJ1-2	NA	NA	TRBV3-1/TRBV3-2	CASSPSQSYGYTF	TGTGCCAGCAGCCCTTCCCAAAGCTATGGCTACACCTTC
TRBJ2-2	TRBD1	NA	TRBV10-1	CASSEGQGTGGELFF	TGCGCCAGCAGTGAGGGACAGGGCACGGGCGGGGAGCTGTTTTTT
TRBJ2-7	TRBD2	NA	TRBV6-2/TRBV6-3	CASSYFRLAGFNEQYF	TGTGCCAGCAGTTACTTTAGACTAGCGGGATTCAACGAGCAGTACTTC
TRBJ1-1	NA	NA	TRBV27	CASSPQKGLTWNTEAFF	TGTGCCAGCAGTCCACAGAAGGGACTTACTTGGAACACTGAAGCTTTCTTT
TRBJ1-3	NA	NA	TRBV24-1	CATSDLGNTIYF	TGTGCCACTAGTGACTTGGGAAACACCATATATTTT
TRBJ2-7	NA	NA	TRBV4-2	CASSQDLGLGEASLLSYEQYF	TGTGCCAGCAGCCAAGATCTGGGTTTAGGGGAGGCTTCCCTCCTCTCCTACGAGCAGTACTTC
TRBJ1-2	NA	NA	TRBV19	CASSQGSIYGYTF	TGTGCCAGTAGTCAGGGTTCCATCTATGGCTACACCTTC
TRBJ2-3	NA	NA	TRBV4-1	CASSQVLLRVGETDTQYF	TGCGCCAGCAGCCAAGTACTCCTTCGTGTAGGGGAGACAGATACGCAGTATTTT
TRBJ1-5	NA	few	TRBV2	CASSIEGDQPQHF	TGTGCCAGCAGTATAGAAGGAGATCAGCCCCAGCATTTT
TRBJ2-3	NA	NA	TRBV6-2/TRBV6-3	CASSYRTSSTDTQYF	TGTGCCAGCAGTTACCGAACTAGCTCCACAGATACGCAGTATTTT
TRBJ1-4	NA	NA	TRBV6-5	CASSRWGEKLFF	TGTGCCAGCAGTCGGTGGGGGGAAAAACTGTTTTTT
TRBJ1-5	NA	few	TRBV12-1	CASSFAVGTLNQPQHF	NA
TRBJ1-1	NA	NA	TRBV18	CASSPPSGGLRTEAFF	TGTGCCAGCTCACCCCCCTCGGGAGGACTCCGGACTGAAGCTTTCTTT
TRBJ2-3	NA	NA	TRBV24-1	CATSDSLPGTATDTQYF	TGTGCCACCAGTGACTCCCTGCCCGGGACGGCCACAGATACGCAGTATTTT
TRBJ2-2	NA	NA	TRBV18	CASAGLATGELFF	TGTGCCAGCGCGGGACTCGCCACCGGGGAGCTGTTTTTT